Given below is one TCR beta chain in context. Time point meaning: after dendritic cell vaccination, including at tumor progression/relapse. Patients had residual fresh-frozen tumor tissue and more than two years of survival data. This CDR3 comprises 12 residues. Germline V gene lookup returns CDR1 WSHSY and CDR2 SAAADI. The V and J ends lost 7 bases and 3 bases respectively, with 8 bases between them. Input was around 2.1 ug genomic DNA, or all available if less. Clones were sequenced by immunoSEQ multiplex PCR, and TCRdb holds only the in-frame ones, with some missing. The data contain more than 75,000 clones, around 83% of them seen just once; the ten biggest clones take up 6.8%. This sample stems from a study of glioma-infiltrating T cells after dendritic cell vaccination. Study as a whole: Autologous tumor lysate was loaded overnight onto monocyte-derived dendritic cells grown seven days with IL-4 and GM-CSF. Patients received three intradermal dendritic cell vaccine injections at biweekly intervals.

The J gene is TRBJ2-3, the V gene TRBV10-2; D unclear. Material: blood, obtained after dendritic cell vaccination. The receptor was isolated from a human donor with glioblastoma. This CDR3 reads CASTAPTDTQYF. The CDR3, as DNA: TGCGCCAGCACAGCGCCGACAGATACGCAGTATTTT.